This record concerns one T cell receptor (beta chain) sequence. This sample was taken from a study of T cell changes during pregnancy in multiple sclerosis. Deletions cut 1 base from V and 2 bases from J, with 6 bases between. CDR3 length: 14 residues. Germline loops: CDR1 SGHVS, CDR2 FNYEAQ. Produced via immunoSEQ multiplex PCR; TCRdb's table is partial and in-frame only. The sample has some 64,000 clones, under 95% seen once. The sequence was collected from a female donor with multiple sclerosis, enrolled in a pregnancy study. This chain uses TRBV7-6 with TRBJ2-1; D is unclear. The sequencing here drew on peripheral blood, taken after pregnancy. The CDR3 DNA sequence: TGTGCCAGCAGCTTAGTAGATACCTACAATGAGCAGTTCTTC. Encoded protein: CASSLVDTYNEQFF.